The 30 T cell receptor beta chains below come from one sample, sequenced in a study of cytomegalovirus exposure and HLA in healthy donors. A multiplex PCR was run with 60 Vbeta primers and 13 Jbeta primers. The repertoire was sequenced with immunoSEQ multiplex PCR; TCRdb's copy has only in-frame clones and lacks some. The sample yields about 160,000 clones, just under 80% seen once. Sequencing input: PBMCs. The receptors were gathered from a woman aged 50 to 65 in good health and CMV-seronegative.

In this sample, this clone turned up a few times. The chain joins TRBV6-5 to TRBJ1-4, with 7 bases that match TRBD1. The germline V gene encodes CDR1 MNHEY and CDR2 SVGAGI. Losses at the gene ends were 10 bases for V and 10 bases for J; bases not matched to a gene: 6. The CDR3 totals 11 residues. The CDR3 DNA is TGTGCCACTCAGGGGGGCGGAAAACTGTTTTTT. It codes for CATQGGGKLFF.

This chain uses TRBV4-3 with TRBJ2-1; 8 bases agree with TRBD1. The V gene's germline CDR1 is LGHNA and CDR2 YSLEER. Unmatched junction bases numbered 4, after V lost 0 bases and J lost 9 bases. The CDR3 runs to 14 residues. CDR3 sequence: CASSQDRGQGEQFF. Here the CDR3 DNA reads TGCGCCAGCAGCCAAGACAGGGGGCAGGGTGAGCAGTTCTTC.

A single count supports this clone. The rearrangement joins TRBV4-3 to TRBJ2-5; maybe TRBD2 (6 bases). The V and J ends lost 0 bases and 4 bases respectively, with 18 bases between them. The length of the CDR3 is 17 residues. In germline, CDR1 is LGHNA, CDR2 YSLEER. CDR3: CASSQDGIGGKAETQYF. CDR3 nucleotides: TGCGCCAGCAGCCAAGATGGTATCGGCGGGAAAGCAGAGACCCAGTACTTC.

The chain combines TRBV5-8 with TRBJ2-1, with D possibly matching TRBD2 (5 bases). Per the germline V gene, CDR1 is SGHTS and CDR2 is YDEGEE. V was pared by 1 base and J by 5 bases, with 13 bases between. This CDR3 is 15 amino acids long. This CDR3 reads CASSLWENGNNEQFF. The CDR3 bases are TGTGCCAGCAGCTTGTGGGAGAACGGCAACAATGAGCAGTTCTTC.

The rearrangement joins TRBV7-6 to TRBJ2-3, with 7 bases lining up with TRBD2. Germline V gene sequence: CDR1 SGHVS, CDR2 FNYEAQ. The CDR3 length is 13 residues. Trimming cost V 6 bases and J 6 bases; bases outside gene matches: 6. CDR3 bases: TGTGCCAGCAGTCCCATGGGGGGGGATACGCAGTATTTT. Translation: CASSPMGGDTQYF. The variable domain in full, with the rest retrieved from reference TRBV7-6 and TRBJ2-3, is GAGVSQSPRYKVTKRGQDVALRCDPISGHVSLYWYRQALGQGPEFLTYFNYEAQQDKSGLPNDRFSAERPEGSISTLTIQRTEQRDSAMYRCASSPMGGDTQYFGPGTRLTVL.

This sequence joins TRBV27 and TRBJ2-2; D is undetermined. Germline V lookup: CDR1 MNHEY, CDR2 SMNVEV (reference sequence). V shed 4 bases and J shed 7 bases, with 16 bases lying between them. The CDR3 covers 15 residues. Here the CDR3 reads CASSSPGGDVGELFF. The CDR3 bases are TGTGCCAGCAGTTCCCCGGGTGGCGACGTCGGGGAGCTGTTTTTT.

This rearrangement joins TRBV2 to TRBJ1-1; TRBD1 matches at 10 bases. The germline V gene encodes CDR1 SNHLY and CDR2 FYNNEI. This CDR3 is 16 amino acids long. After removal of 5 bases from V and 5 bases from J, the junction contained 11 bases not matched to a gene. The CDR3 coding sequence is TGTGCCAGCAGTTCCTTAACGAGGGACAGGGGAACTGAAGCTTTCTTT. Its protein product is CASSSLTRDRGTEAFF.

This chain connects TRBV19 to TRBJ2-1; 10 nucleotides agree with TRBD2. Germline V lookup: CDR1 LNHDA, CDR2 SQIVND (reference sequence). The CDR3 has 16 amino acids. Trimming cost V 5 bases and J 6 bases; bases outside gene matches: 10. CDR3 sequence: CASSPLSGGGGNEQFF. CDR3 DNA: TGTGCCAGTAGTCCTTTGAGCGGGGGGGGAGGCAATGAGCAGTTCTTC.

The rearrangement links TRBV4-1 to TRBJ2-7, with D maybe TRBD1 (6 bases). The germline CDR1 and CDR2 sequences are MGHRA and YSYEKL. CDR3 length: 16 amino acids. Trimming took off 1 base at V and 1 base at J, with 14 bases between the two ends. The CDR3 nucleotides read TGCGCCAGCAGCCAAGGTCCAGGGGATCGATCCTACGAGCAGTACTTC. It specifies CASSQGPGDRSYEQYF.

This clone has ten or more counts. The chain carries TRBV10-3 and TRBJ2-3; D uncertain. Germline CDR1 and CDR2: ENHRY and SYGVKD. Trimming shortened V by 4 bases and J by 4 bases, and 9 bases separated the two germline ends. The CDR3 extends over 13 amino acids. The CDR3 DNA reads as TGTGCCATCAGTGTTGTCTCGGCAGATACGCAGTATTTT. Its protein product is CAISVVSADTQYF.

The chain employs TRBV5-1 and TRBJ1-6; unclear D gene. The ends were cut back, 7 bases at V and 1 base at J, with 18 bases in the middle. The CDR3 consists of 17 residues. Germline-derived CDR1 and CDR2 are SGHRS and YFSETQ. The CDR3, as DNA: TGCGCCAGCTATCCCGGGATGGGCCGATCCTATAATTCACCCCTCCACTTT. Protein: CASYPGMGRSYNSPLHF.

The chain recombines TRBV27 with TRBJ1-4; 7 bases align to TRBD1. The germline CDR1 and CDR2 sequences are MNHEY and SMNVEV (reference sequence). This CDR3 comprises 15 residues. The V and J ends lost 7 bases and 0 bases, in that order; junction bases with no gene match: 5. The CDR3 is CASNSRGTTNEKLFF. The CDR3 DNA follows: TGTGCCAGCAATTCCAGGGGGACAACTAATGAAAAACTGTTTTTT.

V is TRBV27 and J is TRBJ2-7, with a weak D call TRBD1 (6 bases). Trimming shortened V by 11 bases and J by 3 bases, and 11 bases separated the two germline ends. Germline V gene lookup returns CDR1 MNHEY and CDR2 SMNVEV (reference sequence). The CDR3 is made up of 11 amino acids. CDR3 sequence: CAARDNYEQYF. As DNA, the CDR3 is TGTGCCGCCCGGGACAACTACGAGCAGTACTTC.

The rearrangement links TRBV4-3 to TRBJ2-3, with D tentatively TRBD2 (6 bases). The CDR3 sequence is 17 residues long. Germline-derived CDR1 and CDR2 are LGHNA and YSLEER. The V gene lost 4 bases and the J gene lost 2 bases, with 19 bases spanning the gap. The CDR3 region has the DNA TGCGCCAGCAGCCTCGCGCCCCGAGGGACTTCCACAGATACGCAGTATTTT. It encodes CASSLAPRGTSTDTQYF.

The chain couples TRBV7-2 to TRBJ2-2; possible D gene TRBD1, 6 bases. Germline CDR1 reads SGHTA; CDR2 reads FQGNSA. With 3 bases removed from V and 1 base from J, the gap between germline ends came to 9 bases. The CDR3 covers 15 residues. The CDR3 region is CASSLQGMNTGELFF. The CDR3 DNA reads TGTGCCAGCAGCTTGCAGGGGATGAACACCGGGGAGCTGTTTTTT.

This chain uses TRBV14 with TRBJ1-6, with D perhaps matching TRBD1 (6 bases). The V gene lost 4 bases and the J gene lost 7 bases, with 14 bases spanning the gap. The germline V gene has CDR1 SGHDN and CDR2 FVKESK. The CDR3 length is 15 residues. CDR3 DNA sequence: TGTGCCAGCAGCCCTCGACAGGACTTCAATTCACCCCTCCACTTT. Amino acids: CASSPRQDFNSPLHF.

This sequence joins TRBV5-1 and TRBJ2-1; a possible D gene is TRBD2 (5 bases). Germline-derived CDR1 and CDR2 are SGHRS and YFSETQ. V dropped 1 base and J dropped 1 base, with 9 bases sitting between them. The CDR3 is 15 residues long. The CDR3 nucleotides are TGCGCCAGCAGCTTGCTCGGACTGTCCTACAATGAGCAGTTCTTC. Translated, it gives CASSLLGLSYNEQFF. Based on the CDR3 plus reference TRBV5-1 and TRBJ2-1, the full variable domain is KAGVTQTPRYLIKTRGQQVTLSCSPISGHRSVSWYQQTPGQGLQFLFEYFSETQRNKGNFPGRFSGRQFSNSRSEMNVSTLELGDSALYLCASSLLGLSYNEQFFGPGTRLTVL.

This clone was seen a single time. This rearrangement joins TRBV5-1 to TRBJ2-1, with 11 bases identical to TRBD1. The V segment lost 4 bases and the J segment 2 bases; nucleotides outside the gene matches: 5. The CDR3 is 16 residues long. Germline-derived CDR1 and CDR2 are SGHRS and YFSETQ. CDR3 loop: CASSPDRGLAYNEQFF. The CDR3 DNA reads TGCGCCAGCAGCCCGGACAGGGGGCTTGCCTACAATGAGCAGTTCTTC.

V is TRBV19 and J is TRBJ2-2; 8 bases map to TRBD1. Germline CDR1 and CDR2: LNHDA and SQIVND (reference sequence). V was pared by 3 bases and J by 4 bases, with 4 bases of the junction left unmatched. CDR3 size: 15 residues. DNA of the CDR3: TGTGCCAGTAGTATTACAGGGGGGCTCACCGGGGAGCTGTTTTTT. This sequence encodes CASSITGGLTGELFF.

In this sample, this clone turned up once. The gene calls are TRBV5-1 and TRBJ2-1, with TRBD2 identical over 8 bases. The CDR3 spans 16 residues. Looked up from germline, CDR1 is SGHRS and CDR2 is YFSETQ. The V and J ends lost 4 bases and 0 bases, in that order; junction bases with no gene match: 6. The CDR3 coding sequence is TGCGCCAGCAGCGGCGGGGGGAGCAGCTCCTACAATGAGCAGTTCTTC. Translated, it gives CASSGGGSSSYNEQFF.

This chain connects TRBV6-6 to TRBJ1-4; 9 nucleotides line up with TRBD1. Germline CDR1 reads MNHNY; CDR2 reads SVGAGI (reference sequence). Trimming at V came to 5 bases and at J to 8 bases, leaving 9 bases not matched to a gene. The CDR3 is 15 amino acids. The CDR3 bases are TGTGCCAGCAGTAGGTCCGGGACAGGGATCGAAAAACTGTTTTTT. Translation: CASSRSGTGIEKLFF.

This chain connects TRBV14 to TRBJ2-5; 9 bases align to TRBD2. The CDR3 runs to 17 residues. Trimming at V came to 1 base and at J to 3 bases, leaving 9 bases not matched to a gene. Germline CDR1 and CDR2: SGHDN and FVKESK. CDR3 nucleotide sequence: TGTGCCAGCAGCCAAGGGCGCGCGGGAGGGGGAAAAGAGACCCAGTACTTC. Protein: CASSQGRAGGGKETQYF.

J is TRBJ1-5 and V is TRBV2; no firm D call. Trimming took 7 bases from V and 0 from J, leaving 10 bases between them. The CDR3 spans 14 residues. Per the germline V gene, CDR1 is SNHLY and CDR2 is FYNNEI. Written as DNA, the CDR3 is TGTGCCAGCAAGTCGGACTATAGCAATCAGCCCCAGCATTTT. It codes for CASKSDYSNQPQHF.

This chain connects TRBV18 to TRBJ1-2; D might be TRBD1 (5 bases). The V gene lost 11 bases and the J gene lost 2 bases, with 15 bases spanning the gap. CDR1 KGHSH and CDR2 LQKENI come from the germline V gene. The CDR3 covers 13 residues. The CDR3 DNA reads TGTGCCGCTGGTCAAGGGGCCAACTATGGCTACACCTTC. Protein product: CAAGQGANYGYTF.

The chain combines TRBV4-1 with TRBJ2-3; 8 bases are a match to TRBD1. With V trimmed by 1 base and J by 0 bases, 6 bases remained unmatched. The V gene's germline CDR1 is MGHRA and CDR2 YSYEKL. This CDR3 comprises 17 residues. The CDR3 DNA reads as TGCGCCAGCAGCCAAGGCTTGGGACAGGAGAGCACAGATACGCAGTATTTT. It is translated as CASSQGLGQESTDTQYF.

The chain is built from TRBV2 and TRBJ2-7; perhaps TRBD2 as D (6 bases). This CDR3 has 14 amino acids. V was trimmed by 4 bases and J by 0 bases, leaving 10 bases between them. The germline gives CDR1 SNHLY, CDR2 FYNNEI. CDR3 amino acids: CASSAGLLSYEQYF. The DNA for the CDR3 is TGTGCCAGCAGTGCAGGACTACTCTCCTACGAGCAGTACTTC.

The chain combines TRBV6-5 with TRBJ1-5; the match to TRBD1 covers 7 bases. Germline loops: CDR1 MNHEY, CDR2 SVGAGI. V lost 10 bases to trimming and J lost 4 bases; unmatched junction nucleotides: 10. The CDR3 has 14 amino acids. CDR3 nucleotide sequence: TGTGCCACTAGCCTTACAGGGGATAATCAGCCCCAGCATTTT. Its protein is CATSLTGDNQPQHF.

The genes are TRBV6-6 and TRBJ1-2; D not certain. V dropped 2 bases and J dropped 3 bases, with 10 bases sitting between them. The CDR3 runs 14 residues. Germline V gene sequence: CDR1 MNHNY, CDR2 SVGAGI (reference sequence). In DNA, the CDR3 is TGTGCCAGCAGTTACGGTTTTCGGGACTATGGCTACACCTTC. This codes for CASSYGFRDYGYTF.

The chain carries TRBV19 and TRBJ1-2; no reliable D call. The length of the CDR3 is 13 residues. Germline V gene sequence: CDR1 LNHDA, CDR2 SQIVND (reference sequence). V was pared by 3 bases and J by 8 bases, with 13 bases between. DNA for the CDR3: TGTGCCAGTAGTATGTTTGCAGGAAGAGGCTACACCTTC. Protein: CASSMFAGRGYTF. The full variable domain, with the rest looked up from reference TRBV19 and TRBJ1-2, is DGGITQSPKYLFRKEGQNVTLSCEQNLNHDAMYWYRQDPGQGLRLIYYSQIVNDFQKGDIAEGYSVSREKKESFPLTVTSAQKNPTAFYLCASSMFAGRGYTFGSGTRLTVV.

This clone was counted only a few times. The gene calls are TRBV4-3 and TRBJ2-5; 7 positions agree with TRBD2. The CDR3 runs 15 residues. V was pared by 6 bases and J by 2 bases, with 9 bases of the junction left unmatched. Germline CDR1 reads LGHNA; CDR2 reads YSLEER. The CDR3, as DNA: TGCGCCAGCAGTCCGAAACCGGGACTACAAGAGACCCAGTACTTC. Translation gives CASSPKPGLQETQYF.